A selection of T cell receptor beta chains follows, all from one sample in a study of cytotoxic CD8 clonotypes in ibrutinib-treated CLL. Produced via immunoSEQ multiplex PCR; TCRdb's table is partial and in-frame only. This sample has around 310,000 clones; more than 65% occur once, and the top ten carry about 6.7%. This material consisted of PBMCs, taken before ibrutinib treatment. The source is a human donor with chronic lymphocytic leukemia. Both conserved end residues are part of each CDR3. The D gene is left open where the match is weak.

v_call	j_call	d_call	cdr3_aa
TRBV5-4	TRBJ2-3	TRBD2	CASSSTSGTVDTQYF
TRBV21-1	TRBJ2-3	-	CASSRGHRITDTQYF
TRBV7-9	TRBJ2-2	-	CASSLQANGELFF
TRBV7-2	TRBJ2-5	-	CASSLWFRQYQETQYF
TRBV10-3	TRBJ1-1	-	CAISEAGPHTEAFF
TRBV19	TRBJ2-1	-	CASSMGRGARFDNEQFF
TRBV9	TRBJ2-1	TRBD1	CASSVGGIDRGVEQFF
TRBV23-1	TRBJ2-3	TRBD2	CASSPPGGEEADTQYF
TRBV18	TRBJ2-7	-	CASSPLALTEQYF
TRBV30	TRBJ1-1	TRBD1	CAWSWGQGSTEAFF
TRBV5-6	TRBJ1-2	TRBD1	CASSFRDSYGYTF
TRBV27	TRBJ1-2	TRBD1	CASSQGARYGYTF
TRBV28	TRBJ2-7	-	CASSNESYEQYF
TRBV20-1	TRBJ2-7	TRBD2	CSALSGYEQYF
TRBV29-1	TRBJ2-3	TRBD2	CSANRDYESTDTQYF
TRBV4-1	TRBJ1-3	-	CASSQDLAGGNTIYF
TRBV20-1	TRBJ1-4	TRBD1	CSANRDSELFF
TRBV6-1	TRBJ2-1	TRBD2	CASSGYPPSGRAAIDEQFF
TRBV5-1	TRBJ2-2	TRBD1	CASRNYRDRVLMASTGELFF